The entry that follows covers one T cell receptor (beta chain) sequence. Its target is not known. Data came from immunoSEQ multiplex PCR; TCRdb stores just in-frame clones and leaves some out. The table lists around 37,000 clones, roughly 87% of them singletons. Lamina propria and intraepithelial lymphocytes were released by processing graft tissue. This sample is drawn from a study of graft-versus-host responses after intestinal transplantation. About the research overall: After anti-thymocyte globulin induction, recipients took tacrolimus and steroids for 3 to 4 years. General study results and limits: Clonal ratios of graft-versus-host to host-versus-graft in allografts were high for patients exhibiting graft-donor T cell macrochimerism. In recipient marrow, GvH clones were found, and some appeared first in ileum or blood.

The specimen was ileum tissue, collected about 28 weeks after intestinal transplant. The clonotype comes from a human patient who received an intestinal transplant, so some T cells may come from the graft donor.

The CDR3 protein is CASSLGPTPRGDYGYTF. CDR3 bases: TGCGCCAGCAGCTTGGGTCCGACCCCTCGGGGGGACTATGGCTACACCTTC. V gene TRBV5-1 combines with J gene TRBJ1-2, with D perhaps matching TRBD1 (5 bases). This CDR3 has 17 amino acids. Deletions cut 0 bases from V and 3 bases from J, with 18 bases between. CDR1 is SGHRS, CDR2 YFSETQ, per germline.